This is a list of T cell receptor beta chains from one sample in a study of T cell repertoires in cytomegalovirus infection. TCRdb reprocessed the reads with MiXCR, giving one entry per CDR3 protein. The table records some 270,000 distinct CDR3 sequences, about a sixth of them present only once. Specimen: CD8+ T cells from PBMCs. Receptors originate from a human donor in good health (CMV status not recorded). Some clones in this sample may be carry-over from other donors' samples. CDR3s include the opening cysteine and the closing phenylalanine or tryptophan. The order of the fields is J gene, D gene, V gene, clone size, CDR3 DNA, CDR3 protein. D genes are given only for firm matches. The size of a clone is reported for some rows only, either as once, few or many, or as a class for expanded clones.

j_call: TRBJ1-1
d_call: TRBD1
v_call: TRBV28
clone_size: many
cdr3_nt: TGTGCCACCCAGGGGGATTTAGACGCAAACACTGAAGCTTTCTTT
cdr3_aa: CATQGDLDANTEAFF

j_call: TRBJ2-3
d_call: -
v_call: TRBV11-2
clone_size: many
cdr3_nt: TGTGCCAGCAGCTTAGCTCTGACAGGGAGGGTCGCTACGCAGTATTTT
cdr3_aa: CASSLALTGRVATQYF

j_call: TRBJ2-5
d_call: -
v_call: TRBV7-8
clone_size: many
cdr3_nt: TGTGCCAGCAGCCCATCCGGGACTTGGGAGACCCAGTACTTC
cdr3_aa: CASSPSGTWETQYF

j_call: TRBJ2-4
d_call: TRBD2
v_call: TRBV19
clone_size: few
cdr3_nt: TGTGCCAGTAGTATAGATCAGGGACTATTCAACATTCAGTACTTC
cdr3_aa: CASSIDQGLFNIQYF

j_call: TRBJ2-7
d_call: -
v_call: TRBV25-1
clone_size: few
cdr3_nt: TGTGCCAGCAGTGAATTTTTTACAGGGACCACCTACGAGCAGTACTTC
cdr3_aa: CASSEFFTGTTYEQYF

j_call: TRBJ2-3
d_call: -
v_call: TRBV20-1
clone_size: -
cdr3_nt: TGCAGTGCTAGTGGCGGGGAGGGGGGCACAGATACGCAGTATTTT
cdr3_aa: CSASGGEGGTDTQYF

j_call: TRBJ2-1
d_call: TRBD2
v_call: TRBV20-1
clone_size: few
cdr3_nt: TGCAGTGCTAGAGACCCAGCGGGGCCAATCTCCTACAATGAGCAGTTCTTC
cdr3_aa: CSARDPAGPISYNEQFF

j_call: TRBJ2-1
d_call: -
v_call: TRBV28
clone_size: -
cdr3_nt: TGTGCCAGCAGTAGACAGTTTCGGACCTACAATGAGCAGTTCTTC
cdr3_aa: CASSRQFRTYNEQFF

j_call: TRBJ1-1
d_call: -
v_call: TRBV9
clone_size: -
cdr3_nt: TGTGCCAGCAGCACCGGACAGATGAACACTGAAGCTTTCTTT
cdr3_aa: CASSTGQMNTEAFF

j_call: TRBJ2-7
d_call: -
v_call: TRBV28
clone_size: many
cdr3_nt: TGTGCCAGCAGTTGGTCGGGGAACGAGCAGTACTTC
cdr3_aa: CASSWSGNEQYF

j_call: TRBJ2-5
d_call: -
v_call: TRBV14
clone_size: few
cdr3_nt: TGTGCCAGCAGTCGCCCGGGTGTCCAAGAGACCCAGTACTTC
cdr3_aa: CASSRPGVQETQYF

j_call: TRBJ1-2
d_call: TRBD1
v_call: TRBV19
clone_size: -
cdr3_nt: TGTGCCAGCCGGGACAGGGGGCTTCGCTATGGCTACACCTTC
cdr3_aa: CASRDRGLRYGYTF

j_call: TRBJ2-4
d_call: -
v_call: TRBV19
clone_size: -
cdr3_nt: TGTGCCAGTAGTATAGATCCCGGAGGGGTAAACATTCAGTACTTC
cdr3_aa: CASSIDPGGVNIQYF

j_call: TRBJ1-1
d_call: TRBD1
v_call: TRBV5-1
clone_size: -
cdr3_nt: TGCGCCAGCAGCTTGACAGGGGGCAGGGAAGCTTTCTTT
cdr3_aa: CASSLTGGREAFF

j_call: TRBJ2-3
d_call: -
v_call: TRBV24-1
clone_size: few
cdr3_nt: TGTGCCACTTCGGGAGGCGGGGGCCCTGACTTGAGGACAGATACGCAGTATTTT
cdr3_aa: CATSGGGGPDLRTDTQYF

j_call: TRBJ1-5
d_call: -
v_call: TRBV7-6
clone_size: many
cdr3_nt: TGTGCCAGCAGCGAAGCGGGTTTTGGTCAGCCCCAGCATTTT
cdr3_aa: CASSEAGFGQPQHF

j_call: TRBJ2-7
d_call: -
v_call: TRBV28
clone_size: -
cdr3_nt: TGTGCCAGCCGGACTGAATCCTACGAGCAGTACTTC
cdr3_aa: CASRTESYEQYF

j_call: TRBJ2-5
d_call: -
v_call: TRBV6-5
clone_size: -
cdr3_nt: TGTGCCAGCAGTTACAGCGAGGAGGGGACCCAGTACTTC
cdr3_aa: CASSYSEEGTQYF

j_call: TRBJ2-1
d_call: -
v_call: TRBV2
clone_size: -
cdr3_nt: TGTGCCAGCACCCAACTTCCGTTAGCCAATGAGCAGTTCTTC
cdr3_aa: CASTQLPLANEQFF

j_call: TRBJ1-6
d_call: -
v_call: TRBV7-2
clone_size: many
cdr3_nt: TGTGCCAGCAGTCCACCCGGACTGACAGCGATCAATTCACCCCTCCACTTT
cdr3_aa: CASSPPGLTAINSPLHF

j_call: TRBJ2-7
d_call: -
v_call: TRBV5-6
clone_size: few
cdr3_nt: TGTGCCAGCAGCATGGGAGAGACCTACTACGAGCAGTACTTC
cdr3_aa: CASSMGETYYEQYF

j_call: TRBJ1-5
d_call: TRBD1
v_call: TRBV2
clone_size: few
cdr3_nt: TGTGCCAGCAGTGAAGCGTCAACAGGGGATGTTCAGCCCCAGCATTTT
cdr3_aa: CASSEASTGDVQPQHF

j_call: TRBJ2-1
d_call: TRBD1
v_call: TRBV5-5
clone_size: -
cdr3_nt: TGTACCAGCAGCTATCCGGGACAGGACTACAATGAGCAGTTCTTC
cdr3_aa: CTSSYPGQDYNEQFF

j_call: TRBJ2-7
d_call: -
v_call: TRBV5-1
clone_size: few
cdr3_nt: TGCGCCAGCAGCGATCCGGGACAAAACCACTACGAGCAGTACTTC
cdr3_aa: CASSDPGQNHYEQYF

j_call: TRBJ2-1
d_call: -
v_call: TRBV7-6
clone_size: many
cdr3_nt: TGTGCCAGCAGCCCGAAGGACGGCTTCCCCTACAATGAGCAGTTCTTC
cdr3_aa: CASSPKDGFPYNEQFF